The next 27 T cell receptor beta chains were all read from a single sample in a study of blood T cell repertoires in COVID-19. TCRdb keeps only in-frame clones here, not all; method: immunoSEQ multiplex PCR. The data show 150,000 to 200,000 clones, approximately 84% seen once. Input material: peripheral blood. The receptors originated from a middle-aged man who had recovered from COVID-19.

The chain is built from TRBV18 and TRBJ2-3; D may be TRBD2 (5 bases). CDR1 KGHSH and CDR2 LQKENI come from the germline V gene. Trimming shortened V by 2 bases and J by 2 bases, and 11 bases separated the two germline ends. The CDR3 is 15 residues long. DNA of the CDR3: TGTGCCAGCTCACCAGTTATAGCGTACACAGATACGCAGTATTTT. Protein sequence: CASSPVIAYTDTQYF.

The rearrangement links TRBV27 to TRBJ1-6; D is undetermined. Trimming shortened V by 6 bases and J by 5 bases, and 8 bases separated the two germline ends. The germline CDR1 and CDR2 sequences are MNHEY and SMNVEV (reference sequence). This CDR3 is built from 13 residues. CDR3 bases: TGTGCCAGCAGGGTCGGTGATAATTCACCCCTCCACTTT. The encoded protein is CASRVGDNSPLHF.

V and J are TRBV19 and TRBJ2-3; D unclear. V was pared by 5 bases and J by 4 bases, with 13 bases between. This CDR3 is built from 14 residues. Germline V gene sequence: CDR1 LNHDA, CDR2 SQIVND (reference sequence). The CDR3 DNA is TGTGCCAGTAGTTCGACAATAGTAGCAGATACGCAGTATTTT. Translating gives CASSSTIVADTQYF.

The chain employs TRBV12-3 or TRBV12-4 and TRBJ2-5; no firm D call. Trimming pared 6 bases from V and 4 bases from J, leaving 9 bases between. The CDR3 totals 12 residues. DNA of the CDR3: TGTGCCAGCAGCGGAGTGAGAGAGACCCAGTACTTC. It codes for CASSGVRETQYF.

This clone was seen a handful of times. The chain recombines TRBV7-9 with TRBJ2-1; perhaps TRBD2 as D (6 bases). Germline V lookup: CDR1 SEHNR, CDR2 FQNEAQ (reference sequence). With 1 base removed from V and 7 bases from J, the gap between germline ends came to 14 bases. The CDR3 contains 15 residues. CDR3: CASSLDEGGGNEQFF. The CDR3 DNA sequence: TGTGCCAGCAGCTTAGATGAGGGAGGAGGGAATGAGCAGTTCTTC.

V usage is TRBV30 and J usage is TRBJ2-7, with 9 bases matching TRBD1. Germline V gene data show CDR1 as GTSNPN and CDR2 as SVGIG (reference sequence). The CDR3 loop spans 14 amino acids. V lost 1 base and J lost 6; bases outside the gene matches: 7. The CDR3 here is CAWSGDRVSGEQYF. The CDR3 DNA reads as TGTGCCTGGAGTGGGGACAGGGTAAGCGGCGAGCAGTACTTC.

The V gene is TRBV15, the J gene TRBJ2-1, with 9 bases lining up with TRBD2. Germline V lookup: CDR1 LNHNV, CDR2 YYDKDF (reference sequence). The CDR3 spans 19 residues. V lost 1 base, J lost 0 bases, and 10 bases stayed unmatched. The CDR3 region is CATSRGRRLAVSSYNEQFF. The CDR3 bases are TGTGCCACCAGCAGAGGGCGTAGACTAGCGGTTAGCTCCTACAATGAGCAGTTCTTC.

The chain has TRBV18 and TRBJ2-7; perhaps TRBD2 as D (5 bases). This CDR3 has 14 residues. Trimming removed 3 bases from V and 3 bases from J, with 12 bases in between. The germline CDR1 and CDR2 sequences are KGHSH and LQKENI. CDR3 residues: CASSPSRVRYEQYF. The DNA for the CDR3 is TGTGCCAGCTCACCCTCGCGGGTACGCTACGAGCAGTACTTC.

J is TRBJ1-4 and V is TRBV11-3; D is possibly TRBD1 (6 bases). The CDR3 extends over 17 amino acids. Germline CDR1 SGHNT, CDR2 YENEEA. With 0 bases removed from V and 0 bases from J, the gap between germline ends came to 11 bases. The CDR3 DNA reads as TGTGCCAGCAGCTTAGACAGGGGCTCCGCAACTAATGAAAAACTGTTTTTT. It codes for CASSLDRGSATNEKLFF.

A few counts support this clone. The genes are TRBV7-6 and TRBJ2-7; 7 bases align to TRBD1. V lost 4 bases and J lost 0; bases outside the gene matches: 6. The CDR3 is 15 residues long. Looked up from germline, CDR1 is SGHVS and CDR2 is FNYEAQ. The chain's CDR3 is CASSSRQGLSYEQYF. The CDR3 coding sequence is TGTGCCAGCAGCTCCAGACAGGGTCTCTCCTACGAGCAGTACTTC. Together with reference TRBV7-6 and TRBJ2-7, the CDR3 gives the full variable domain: GAGVSQSPRYKVTKRGQDVALRCDPISGHVSLYWYRQALGQGPEFLTYFNYEAQQDKSGLPNDRFSAERPEGSISTLTIQRTEQRDSAMYRCASSSRQGLSYEQYFGPGTRLTVT.

CDR3 amino acids: CASSEARVRVTEAFF. CDR3 bases: TGTGCCAGCAGTGAAGCGCGGGTTAGGGTCACTGAAGCTTTCTTT. J is TRBJ1-1 and V is TRBV2; unclear D gene. Germline values: CDR1 SNHLY, CDR2 FYNNEI. The CDR3 sequence is 15 residues long. V was clipped by 0 bases and J by 4 bases, with 12 bases between them.

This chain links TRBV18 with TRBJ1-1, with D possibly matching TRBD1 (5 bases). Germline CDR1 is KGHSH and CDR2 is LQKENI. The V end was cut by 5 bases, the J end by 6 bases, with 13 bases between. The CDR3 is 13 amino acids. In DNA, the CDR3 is TGTGCCAGCTCAACATGGGACTACTCTGAAGCTTTCTTT. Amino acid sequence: CASSTWDYSEAFF.

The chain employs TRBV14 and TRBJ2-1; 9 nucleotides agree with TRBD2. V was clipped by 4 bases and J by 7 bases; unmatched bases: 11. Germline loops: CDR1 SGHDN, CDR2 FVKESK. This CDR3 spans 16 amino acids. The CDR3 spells CASSRVAGGLKNEQFF. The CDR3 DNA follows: TGTGCCAGCAGCCGCGTCGCGGGAGGGCTAAAGAATGAGCAGTTCTTC.

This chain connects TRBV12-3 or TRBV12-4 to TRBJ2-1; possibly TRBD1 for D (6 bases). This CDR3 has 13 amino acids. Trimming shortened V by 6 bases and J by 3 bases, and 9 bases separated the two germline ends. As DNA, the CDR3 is TGTGCCAGCAGGAGAGGGGGCTACAATGAGCAGTTCTTC. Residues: CASRRGGYNEQFF.

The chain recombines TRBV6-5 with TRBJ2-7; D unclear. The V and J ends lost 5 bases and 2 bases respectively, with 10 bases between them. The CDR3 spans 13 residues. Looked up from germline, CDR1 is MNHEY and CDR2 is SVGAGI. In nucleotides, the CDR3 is TGTGCCAGCAGTCAACTGATGACCTACGAGCAGTACTTC. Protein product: CASSQLMTYEQYF.

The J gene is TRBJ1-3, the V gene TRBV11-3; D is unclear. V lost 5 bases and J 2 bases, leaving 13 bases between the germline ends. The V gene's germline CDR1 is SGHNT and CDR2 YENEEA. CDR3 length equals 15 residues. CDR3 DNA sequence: TGTGCCAGCAGCGTCCGTTTCACTCCTGGAAACACCATATATTTT. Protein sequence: CASSVRFTPGNTIYF.

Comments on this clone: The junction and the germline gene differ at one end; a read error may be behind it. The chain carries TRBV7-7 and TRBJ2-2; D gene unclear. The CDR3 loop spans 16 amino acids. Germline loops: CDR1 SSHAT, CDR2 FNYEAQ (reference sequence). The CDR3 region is CASSLQIHANTGELFF. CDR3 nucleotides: TGTGCTAGCAGCTTGCAGATCCATGCGAACACCGGGGAGCTGTTTTTT. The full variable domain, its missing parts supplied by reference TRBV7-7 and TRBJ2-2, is GAGVSQSPRYKVTKRGQDVTLRCDPISSHATLYWYQQALGQGPEFLTYFNYEAQPDKSGLPSDRFSAERPEGSISTLTIQRTEQRDSAMYRCASSLQIHANTGELFFGEGSRLTVL.

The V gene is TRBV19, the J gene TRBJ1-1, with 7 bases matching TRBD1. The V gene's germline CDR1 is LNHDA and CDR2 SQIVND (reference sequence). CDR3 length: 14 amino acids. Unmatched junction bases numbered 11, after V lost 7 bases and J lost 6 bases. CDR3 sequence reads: CASNNEGAPSEAFF. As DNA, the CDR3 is TGTGCCAGTAACAATGAGGGGGCCCCCTCTGAAGCTTTCTTT.

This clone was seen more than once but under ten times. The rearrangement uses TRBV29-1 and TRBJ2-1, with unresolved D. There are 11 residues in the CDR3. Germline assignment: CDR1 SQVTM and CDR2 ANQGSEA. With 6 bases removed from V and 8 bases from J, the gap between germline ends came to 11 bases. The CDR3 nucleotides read TGCAGCGTCCCCACCCGGGATGAGCAGTTCTTC. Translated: CSVPTRDEQFF.

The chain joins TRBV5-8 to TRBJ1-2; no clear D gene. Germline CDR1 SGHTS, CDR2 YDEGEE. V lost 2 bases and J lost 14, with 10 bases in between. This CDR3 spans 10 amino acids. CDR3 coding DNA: TGTGCCAGCAGCTTAATAGAGTGGACCTTC. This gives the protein CASSLIEWTF.

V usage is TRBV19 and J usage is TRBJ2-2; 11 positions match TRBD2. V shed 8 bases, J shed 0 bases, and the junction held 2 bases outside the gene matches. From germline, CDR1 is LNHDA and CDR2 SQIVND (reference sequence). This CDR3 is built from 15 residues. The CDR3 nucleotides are TGTGCCAGTGCGGGACTAGCGGCGAACACCGGGGAGCTGTTTTTT. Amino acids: CASAGLAANTGELFF.

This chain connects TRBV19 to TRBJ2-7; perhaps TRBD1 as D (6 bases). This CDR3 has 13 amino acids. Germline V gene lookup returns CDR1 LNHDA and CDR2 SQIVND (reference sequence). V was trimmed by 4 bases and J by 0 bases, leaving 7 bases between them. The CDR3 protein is CASSRTDSYEQYF. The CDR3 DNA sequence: TGTGCCAGTAGTAGGACAGACTCCTACGAGCAGTACTTC.

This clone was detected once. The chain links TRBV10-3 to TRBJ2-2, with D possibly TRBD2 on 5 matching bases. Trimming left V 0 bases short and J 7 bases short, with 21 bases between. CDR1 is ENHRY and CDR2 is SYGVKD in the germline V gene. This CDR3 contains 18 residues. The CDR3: CAISESRAVTGGVGELFF. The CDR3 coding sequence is TGTGCCATCAGTGAGTCGAGGGCAGTGACTGGAGGAGTCGGGGAGCTGTTTTTT.

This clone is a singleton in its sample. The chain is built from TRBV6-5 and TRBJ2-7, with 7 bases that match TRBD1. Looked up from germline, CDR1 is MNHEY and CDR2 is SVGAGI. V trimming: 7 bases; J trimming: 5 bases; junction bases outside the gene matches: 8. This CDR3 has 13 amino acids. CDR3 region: CASKRQGPHEQYF. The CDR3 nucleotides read TGTGCCAGCAAGCGACAGGGTCCCCACGAGCAGTACTTC.

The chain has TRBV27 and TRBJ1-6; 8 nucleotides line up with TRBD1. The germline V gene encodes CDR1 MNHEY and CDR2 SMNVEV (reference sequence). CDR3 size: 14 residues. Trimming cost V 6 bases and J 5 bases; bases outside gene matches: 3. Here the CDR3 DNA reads TGTGCCAGCAGGTCACAGGGGGATAATTCACCCCTCCACTTT. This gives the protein CASRSQGDNSPLHF.

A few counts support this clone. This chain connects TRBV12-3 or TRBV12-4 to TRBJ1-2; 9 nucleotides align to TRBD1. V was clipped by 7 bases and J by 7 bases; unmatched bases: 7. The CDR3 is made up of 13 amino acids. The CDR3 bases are TGTGCCAGCACCACCGACAGGGGGGGTGGCTACACCTTC. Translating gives CASTTDRGGGYTF.

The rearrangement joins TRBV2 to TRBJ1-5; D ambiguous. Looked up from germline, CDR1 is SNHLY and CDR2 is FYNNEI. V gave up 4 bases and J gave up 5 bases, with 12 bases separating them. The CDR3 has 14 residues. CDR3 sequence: CASSGEGADQPQHF. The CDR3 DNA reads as TGTGCCAGCAGTGGGGAGGGAGCGGATCAGCCCCAGCATTTT.